The text below deals with one TCR beta chain. Its antigen is unknown. The CDR3 is 13 residues long. Per germline, CDR1 SGDLS and CDR2 YYNGEE. Trimming removed 0 bases at V and 4 bases at J, with 6 bases between. The data are from a study of T cell repertoires in cytomegalovirus infection. TCRdb reprocessed the reads via MiXCR and lists one record per CDR3 protein. Among nearly 700,000 distinct CDR3 sequences listed, roughly 36% were seen once. This specimen consisted of cultured PBMCs, obtained from culture after CMV antigen stimulation. The TCR comes from a human donor in good health (CMV status not recorded). Some clones in this sample may be carry-over from other donors' samples. The gene calls are TRBV9 and TRBJ2-3; unclear D gene. CDR3 bases: TGTGCCAGCAGCGTAGGATTTTCAGATACGCAGTATTTT. Its translation: CASSVGFSDTQYF. The whole variable domain, remainder taken from reference TRBV9 and TRBJ2-3, is DSGVTQTPKHLITATGQRVTLRCSPRSGDLSVYWYQQSLDQGLQFLIQYYNGEERAKGNILERFSAQQFPDLHSELNLSSLELGDSALYFCASSVGFSDTQYFGPGTRLTVL.